This TCR beta chain was recovered during a study of metastatic and nonmetastatic thyroid tumors. TCRdb reanalyzed the PCR reads with MiXCR. The profile covers just under 45,000 clones, with approximately 3% appearing a single time and around 9.9% taken by the ten largest. There are many counts of this clone. Thyroid surgery was preceded by no treatment in any patient. Germline V gene lookup returns CDR1 MNHNS and CDR2 SASEGT. This CDR3 is 14 amino acids long. J lost 9 bases, V lost 7 bases, and 10 bases had no gene match. This chain links TRBV6-1 with TRBJ2-1; 9 bases line up with TRBD2. This clonotype originated in a female donor with papillary thyroid cancer or a benign thyroid nodule (not recorded which). Some clones in this sample may be carry-over from other donors' samples. Sequencing was carried out using blood. The CDR3 DNA sequence: TGTGCCAGCAACAGGAAAGCGGGAGGTCGTGAGCAGTTCTTC. Its translation is CASNRKAGGREQFF.